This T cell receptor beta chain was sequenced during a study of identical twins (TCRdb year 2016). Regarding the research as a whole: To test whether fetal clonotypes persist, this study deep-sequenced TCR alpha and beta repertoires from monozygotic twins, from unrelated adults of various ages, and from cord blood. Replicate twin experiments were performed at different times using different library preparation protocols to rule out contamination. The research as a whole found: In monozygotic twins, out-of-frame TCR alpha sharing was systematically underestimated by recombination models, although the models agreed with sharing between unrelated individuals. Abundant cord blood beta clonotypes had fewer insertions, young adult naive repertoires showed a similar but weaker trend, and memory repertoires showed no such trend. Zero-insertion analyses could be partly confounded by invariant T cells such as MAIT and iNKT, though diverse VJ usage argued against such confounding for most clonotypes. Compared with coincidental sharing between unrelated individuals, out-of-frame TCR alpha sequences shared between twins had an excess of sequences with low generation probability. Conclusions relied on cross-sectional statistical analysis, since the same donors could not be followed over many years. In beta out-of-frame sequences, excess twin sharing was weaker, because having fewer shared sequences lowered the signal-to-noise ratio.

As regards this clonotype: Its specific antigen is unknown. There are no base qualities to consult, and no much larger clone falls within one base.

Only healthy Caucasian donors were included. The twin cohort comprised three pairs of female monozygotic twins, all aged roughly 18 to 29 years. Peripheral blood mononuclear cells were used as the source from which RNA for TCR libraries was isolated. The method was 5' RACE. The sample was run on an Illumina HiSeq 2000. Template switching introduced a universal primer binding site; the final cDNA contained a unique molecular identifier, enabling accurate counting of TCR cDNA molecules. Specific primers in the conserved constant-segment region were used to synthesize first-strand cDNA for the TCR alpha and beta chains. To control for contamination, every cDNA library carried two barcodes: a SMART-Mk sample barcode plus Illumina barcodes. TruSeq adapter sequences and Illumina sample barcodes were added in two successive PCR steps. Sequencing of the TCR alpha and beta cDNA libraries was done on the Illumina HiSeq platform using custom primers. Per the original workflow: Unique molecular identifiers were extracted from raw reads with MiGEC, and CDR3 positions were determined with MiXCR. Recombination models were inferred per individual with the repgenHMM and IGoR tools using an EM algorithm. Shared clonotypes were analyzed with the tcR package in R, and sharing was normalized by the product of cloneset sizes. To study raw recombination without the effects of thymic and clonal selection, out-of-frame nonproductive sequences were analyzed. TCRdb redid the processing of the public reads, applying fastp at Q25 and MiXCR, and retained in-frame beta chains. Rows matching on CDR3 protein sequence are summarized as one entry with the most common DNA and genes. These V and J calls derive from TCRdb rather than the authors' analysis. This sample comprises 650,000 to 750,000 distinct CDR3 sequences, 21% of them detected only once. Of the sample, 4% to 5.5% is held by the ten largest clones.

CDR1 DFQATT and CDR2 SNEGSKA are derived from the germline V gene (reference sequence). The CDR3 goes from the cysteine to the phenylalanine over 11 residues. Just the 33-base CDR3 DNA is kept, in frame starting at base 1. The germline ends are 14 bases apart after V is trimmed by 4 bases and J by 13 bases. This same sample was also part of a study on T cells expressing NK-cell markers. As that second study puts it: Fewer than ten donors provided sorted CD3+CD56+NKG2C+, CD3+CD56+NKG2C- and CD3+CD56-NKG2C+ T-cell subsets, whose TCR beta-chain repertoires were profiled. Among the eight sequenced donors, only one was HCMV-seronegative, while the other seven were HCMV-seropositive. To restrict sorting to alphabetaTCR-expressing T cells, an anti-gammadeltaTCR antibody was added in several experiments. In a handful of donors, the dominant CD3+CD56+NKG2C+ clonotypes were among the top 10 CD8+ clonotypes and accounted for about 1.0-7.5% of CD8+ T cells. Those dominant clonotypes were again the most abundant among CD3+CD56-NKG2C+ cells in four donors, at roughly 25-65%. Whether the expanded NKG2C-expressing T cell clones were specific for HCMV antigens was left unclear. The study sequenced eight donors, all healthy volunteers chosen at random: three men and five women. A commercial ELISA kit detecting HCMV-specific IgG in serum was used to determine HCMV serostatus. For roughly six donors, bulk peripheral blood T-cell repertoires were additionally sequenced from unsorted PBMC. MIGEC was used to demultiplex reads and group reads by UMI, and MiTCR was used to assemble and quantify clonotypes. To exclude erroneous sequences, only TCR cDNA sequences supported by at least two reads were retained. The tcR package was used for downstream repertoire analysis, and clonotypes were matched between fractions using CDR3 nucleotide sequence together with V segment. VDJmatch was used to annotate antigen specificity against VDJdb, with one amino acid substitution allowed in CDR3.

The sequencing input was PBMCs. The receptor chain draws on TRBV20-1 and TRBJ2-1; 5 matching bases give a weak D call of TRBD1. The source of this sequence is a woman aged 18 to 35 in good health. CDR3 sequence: CSAIDSKVQFF. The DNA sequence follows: TGCAGTGCTATTGACAGTAAGGTTCAGTTCTTC.